The entry that follows covers one T cell receptor (beta chain) sequence. The source of the sample is a study of blood T cell repertoires in COVID-19. In the study overall: Nucleic acid was either cDNA or gDNA, and it came from T cells, B-cell-depleted T cells, or PBMCs.

Enrolment of Seattle patients took place during active infection, and they were followed longitudinally. The CDR3 runs 14 residues. V shed 1 base and J shed 1 base, with 8 bases lying between them. Germline CDR1 is MDHEN and CDR2 is SYDVKM. Sequencing used immunoSEQ multiplex PCR; TCRdb keeps in-frame clones, though not all of them. The sample holds about 330,000 clones; about 91% are singletons and the top ten take roughly 8.9%. The J gene is TRBJ2-7, the V gene TRBV28; D is possibly TRBD1 (5 bases). The sample comprised peripheral blood. The receptor was derived from a man under 40 with COVID-19, enrolled during active disease. This CDR3 reads CASSLSQGSYEQYF. CDR3 sequence (DNA): TGTGCCAGCAGTTTATCTCAGGGTTCCTACGAGCAGTACTTC.